The clone carrying this TCR beta chain has ten or more counts. The target antigen is unknown. The authors built TCR beta libraries using iRepertoire HTBI primers and Arm-PCR of CDR3 regions. TCRdb recomputed calls from the multiplex PCR reads with MiXCR, one row per CDR3 protein. The sample lists some 420,000 distinct CDR3 sequences, 22% occurring once. Time point indicated: persistent/refractory GD, antithyroid drugs over 5 years with positive TRAb. Following extraction of RNA from PBMCs, that RNA was used to make the TCR library. American Thyroid Association guidelines were used to diagnose Graves' disease. Deletions cut 1 base from V and 0 bases from J, with 6 bases between. Germline CDR1 reads SGHVS; CDR2 reads FQNEAQ. This CDR3 region has 15 residues. This entry is derived from a study of regulatory T cells in long-lasting Graves disease. Study-level findings and limits: New patients shared around 1,000 public clonotypes, and persistent patients shared more, with over 2,500. Segments TRBV28, TRBJ1-2 and TRBJ2-5 showed preferential usage in persistent disease. Those with persistent Graves' had less TCR diversity than newly diagnosed patients.

This chain connects TRBV7-8 to TRBJ2-2; D is perhaps TRBD1 (6 bases). This TCR was sampled from a female donor with Graves disease. The material was peripheral blood mononuclear cells (PBMCs), obtained when the disease was refractory, from a patient treated with antithyroid drugs. Here the CDR3 reads CASSLEGANTGELFF. CDR3 nucleotide sequence: TGTGCCAGCAGCTTAGAGGGGGCGAACACCGGGGAGCTGTTTTTT.